This record concerns one T cell receptor beta chain sequence. In this sample, this clonotype turned up once. The specificity of this receptor is unknown. Sequence at one end of the junction differs from germline and may be a read error. From its cysteine to its phenylalanine, the CDR3 spans 10 amino acids. Just CDR3 DNA is preserved here, 30 bases in frame from base 1. Based on the germline V gene, the CDR1 and CDR2 sequences are MNHEY and SVGEGT. The method was PCR. DNA from cultured CD4+ T cells was subjected to TCR sequencing with the Oncomine TCR Beta short-read assay at the Johns Hopkins FTIC core. The QIAamp micro DNA kit was used to extract genomic DNA from the cultured CD4+ T cells. The Oncomine TCR Beta libraries from cultured CD4+ T cells were pooled using unique dual indexes and then sequenced on an Illumina iSeq 100. From the authors' description of their analysis: Non-productive sequences were removed, and CDR3s that did not start with C, did not end with F or W, or were shorter than 7 amino acids were discarded. The MANAFEST web application was used to identify antigen-specific clonotypes by comparing peptide-stimulated wells against reference wells and other culture wells. To be called positive, a clone needed an FDR below 0.05, an odds ratio above 5, and a productive frequency above 0.1% in at least two of three replicate wells. Cross-reactive clonotypes were defined as significantly expanded in both SARS-CoV-2 spike wells and at least one common cold coronavirus spike condition. Similarity between CDR3 sequences was evaluated in R version 3.6.1 using Levenshtein distances (stringdist) and unrooted phylogenetic trees (ape). Using fastp at Q25 and MiXCR, TCRdb reprocessed the public reads and kept productive beta chains. Rows matching on CDR3 protein sequence are summarized as one entry with the most common DNA and genes. The V and J calls shown here were made by TCRdb, not taken from the authors' results. The table for this sample lists about 9,700 distinct CDR3 sequences; roughly two thirds of them were counted only once. In total, the top ten clones hold under 35% of the sample.

The entry originates in a study of vaccination and CD4 T cells after COVID-19 (dated by TCRdb to 2022 to 2024). About the full investigation: Convalescent patients had a positive SARS-CoV-2 result on nasal swab PCR, and of these patients, some ten had mild disease and one had severe disease. Six males and four females were included in the convalescent cohort, with two Hispanic individuals, seven Caucasians, two Asians and one multiracial person represented. Participants received two doses of either the Pfizer-BioNTech BNT162b2 vaccine (n=8) or the Moderna mRNA-1273 vaccine (n=2). Post-COVID blood samples were collected from convalescent patients a median of around 100 days after diagnosis, with a range of roughly 35 to 170 days. The time from the second vaccine dose to post-vaccine blood sampling had a median of roughly 72 days and ranged from roughly 13 to 241 days. The cultures were stimulated with overlapping spike peptide pools from SARS-CoV-2 and from the common cold coronaviruses HCoV-NL63, HCoV-OC43 and HCoV-229E. Control cultures used a CEFX viral epitope pool as positive control, an HIV-1 Nef peptide pool as negative control, or no peptide. In around 10 COVID-19 convalescent patients and a few infection-naive healthy vaccine recipients, researchers compared the spike-specific CD4+ TCR repertoire from before mRNA vaccination with the repertoire from after. Broad study findings and their caveats: An increase in the median number of SARS-CoV-2-reactive clonotypes from 20 to 25 after infection to roughly 38 after vaccination was observed, but the change was not found to be significant. In convalescent patients, a median approximately 90% of post-vaccine SARS-CoV-2-reactive clones were detected only after vaccination, suggesting vaccine-specific priming. Of the vaccine-specific clones found in convalescent patients, nearly all (304 of 307) were mono-reactive for SARS-CoV-2 spike instead of being cross-reactive with common cold coronaviruses. The number of convalescent patients in the study was relatively small, and the study did not examine early timepoints following natural infection.

What the treatment or condition label conveys for this sample: approximately 11-day PBMC culture with coronavirus spike peptide pools or control peptides (ViraFEST assay). The ViraFEST assay, used in the study, expanded antigen-specific T cells with peptide pools and then identified the expanded clonotypes through TCR sequencing. The positive SARS-CoV-2 PCR tests of the convalescent patients were dated from March to December 2020, before the Alpha, Beta and Delta variants emerged in the United States. PBMCs were cultured at 1.5 million to 2.5 million per well in IMDM supplemented with approximately 5% human AB serum and around 10 IU/ml IL-2, with 9.5 to 10 ug/ml peptide pools added. On days 3 and 7, half of the culture medium was replaced with fresh IL-2-containing medium. After 10 to 11 days of culture, CD4+ T cells were isolated by negative selection using the EasySep CD4+ T cell isolation kit. Ficoll-Paque Plus gradient centrifugation was used to isolate PBMCs from whole blood, and the isolated PBMCs were then either used fresh or cryopreserved at -140C. Triplicate wells were generally used for each culture condition.

The TCR comes from a human donor who had recovered from COVID-19. The sample consisted of CD4+ T cells from blood, cultured in vitro. The chain couples TRBV6-2 or TRBV6-3 to TRBJ2-4, with the D gene call left open. The CDR3 corresponds to CASSYRYGNF. The sequenced DNA: TGTGCCAGCAGTTACCGATACGGCAACTTC.